This T cell receptor beta chain was captured in a study of shared clonotypes between healthy human individuals. Whole-study results and caveats: Sorted-subset sequencing was shown by rarefaction to be incomplete despite large depth. Against clonotypes common to all four donors, non-shared ones had lower generation probabilities.

On this clone itself: Its antigen is as yet unknown.

This CDR3 contains 15 residues. Trimming took off 3 bases at V and 3 bases at J, with 13 bases between the two ends. In germline, CDR1 is SGHTA, CDR2 FQGNSA. Here immunoSEQ multiplex PCR was the method, and the copy in TCRdb shows in-frame clones only, minus some. Among 2 million to 3 million clones listed, approximately 92% were seen once. This clonotype originated in a man between 18 and 29 years old in good health. The source material was naive CD4+ T cells sorted from blood. Subset defined: CD45RA+ positively selected. The J gene is TRBJ2-3, the V gene TRBV7-2, with D perhaps matching TRBD1 (6 bases). In DNA, the CDR3 is TGTGCCAGCAGCTTGGACAGAACGGGAACAGATACGCAGTATTTT. Its translation is CASSLDRTGTDTQYF.